A selection of T cell receptor beta chains follows, all from one sample in a study of blood T cell repertoires in COVID-19. Using immunoSEQ multiplex PCR, the repertoire was profiled, and TCRdb retains in-frame clones only, with some absent. The sample lists approximately 300,000 clones, 92% seen once, with around 18% in the top ten. Sequencing was carried out using PBMCs or T cells enriched from blood (not recorded which). These receptors were taken from a woman in her 30s who had recovered from COVID-19. Both conserved end residues are part of each CDR3. The D gene is left open where the match is weak. Expanded clones are given a class, and other clones once, few, many or no size at all.

TRBJ1-1,TRBV5-1,.,.,CASSLVPAGGTEAFF,TGCGCCAGCAGCTTGGTTCCGGCGGGGGGCACTGAAGCTTTCTTT
TRBJ2-5,TRBV19,.,.,CASSIWQGQETQYF,TGTGCCAGTAGTATCTGGCAGGGACAAGAGACCCAGTACTTC
TRBJ1-1,TRBV7-4,.,.,CASSFRFPGMATEAFF,TGTGCCAGCAGCTTTCGGTTTCCGGGGATGGCCACTGAAGCTTTCTTT
TRBJ2-7,TRBV14,.,.,CASSEQGGTYEQYF,TGTGCCAGCAGCGAACAGGGGGGGACCTACGAGCAGTACTTC
TRBJ2-4,TRBV18,TRBD1,.,CASSPTLDRGIQYF,TGTGCCAGCTCACCAACCTTGGACAGGGGCATTCAGTACTTC
TRBJ2-7,TRBV28,.,.,CASSSVYEQYF,TGTGCCAGCAGCTCTGTATACGAGCAGTACTTC
TRBJ1-1,TRBV29-1,.,few,CSVQDRLNTEAFF,TGCAGCGTACAAGACAGGCTGAACACTGAAGCTTTCTTT
TRBJ2-7,TRBV6-5,TRBD2,.,CASSQTSGLTYEQYF,TGTGCCAGCAGTCAGACTAGCGGCCTCACCTACGAGCAGTACTTC
TRBJ1-2,TRBV6-4,TRBD1,.,CASSDQAVQGAKINYGYTF,TGTGCCAGCAGTGACCAAGCGGTTCAGGGGGCGAAGATAAACTATGGCTACACCTTC
TRBJ1-2,TRBV11-3,.,.,CASSPGPQRGYTF,TGTGCCAGCAGCCCAGGGCCCCAGAGGGGCTACACCTTC
TRBJ2-7,TRBV18,TRBD2,.,CASSRTSGRSDEQYF,TGTGCCAGCTCGCGGACTAGCGGGAGATCGGACGAGCAGTACTTC
TRBJ1-1,TRBV9,TRBD1,.,CASSVGDRDAEAFF,TGTGCCAGCAGCGTCGGAGACAGGGATGCTGAAGCTTTCTTT
TRBJ2-1,TRBV5-4,TRBD2,.,CASRPDLTSGTNNEQFF,TGTGCCAGCAGACCCGACCTTACTAGCGGGACAAACAATGAGCAGTTCTTC
TRBJ2-7,TRBV4-3,TRBD1,few,CASSQDDRVKQYF,TGCGCCAGCAGCCAAGACGACAGGGTGAAGCAGTACTTC
TRBJ1-3,TRBV11-2,.,.,CASSLHTTVEGNTIYF,TGTGCCAGCAGCTTACATACAACAGTGGAAGGAAACACCATATATTTT
TRBJ2-1,TRBV29-1,.,.,CSGNRDTYNEQFF,TGCAGCGGCAACCGGGACACCTACAATGAGCAGTTCTTC
TRBJ2-1,TRBV28,TRBD1,few,CASSDRVPNEQFF,TGTGCCAGCAGTGACAGGGTACCGAATGAGCAGTTCTTC